These 18 T cell receptor beta chains came from one sample sequenced in a study of long-term antiretroviral therapy in people with HIV. Version v3.0 of the immunoSEQ assay was performed at survey level. This table comes from immunoSEQ multiplex PCR, and its TCRdb copy is limited to in-frame clones, with some not included. Here the sample spans roughly 28,000 clones, roughly 94% being singletons. This specimen consisted of unsorted PBMCs, obtained 5.3 years after starting antiretroviral therapy. Source of these receptors: a man aged 50 to 60 with HIV.

This chain links TRBV5-1 with TRBJ1-3; possible D gene TRBD1, 5 bases. With 1 base removed from V and 0 bases from J, the gap between germline ends came to 11 bases. CDR1 is SGHRS and CDR2 is YFSETQ in the germline V gene. There are 16 residues in the CDR3. CDR3 bases: TGCGCCAGCAGCTTGTCAGGGATGAGCTCTGGAAACACCATATATTTT. Residues: CASSLSGMSSGNTIYF.

The CDR3: CASSPPTSGYDGELFF. CDR3 coding DNA: TGTGCCAGCAGCCCACCCACTAGCGGGTACGACGGGGAGCTGTTTTTT. V gene TRBV11-2 combines with J gene TRBJ2-2, with 9 bases fitting TRBD2. The V and J ends lost 5 bases and 7 bases, in that order; junction bases with no gene match: 11. Germline CDR1 is SGHAT and CDR2 is FQNNGV. CDR3 length: 16 residues. The variable domain in full, with the rest retrieved from reference TRBV11-2 and TRBJ2-2, is EAGVAQSPRYKIIEKRQSVAFWCNPISGHATLYWYQQILGQGPKLLIQFQNNGVVDDSQLPKDRFSAERLKGVDSTLKIQPAKLEDSAVYLCASSPPTSGYDGELFFGEGSRLTVL.

The chain carries TRBV7-2 and TRBJ1-2; TRBD1 matches 9 bases. With V trimmed by 3 bases and J by 3 bases, 11 bases remained unmatched. This CDR3 region has 17 residues. The V gene's germline CDR1 is SGHTA and CDR2 FQGNSA. CDR3 residues: CASSFPGQGPPDYGYTF. The CDR3 DNA reads TGTGCCAGCAGCTTTCCGGGACAGGGCCCTCCGGACTATGGCTACACCTTC.

This clone was seen a single time. The chain uses TRBV19 and TRBJ1-2, with 8 positions matching TRBD1. Germline assignment: CDR1 LNHDA and CDR2 SQIVND (reference sequence). Trimming cost V 2 bases and J 5 bases; bases outside gene matches: 4. The CDR3 totals 14 residues. In DNA, the CDR3 is TGTGCCAGTAGTATACTCCAGGGGGCATATGGCTACACCTTC. This gives the protein CASSILQGAYGYTF.

The rearrangement links TRBV5-1 to TRBJ2-3, with D possibly being TRBD2 (5 bases). CDR1 and CDR2 from the germline V gene are SGHRS and YFSETQ. V shed 1 base and J shed 0 bases, with 9 bases lying between them. CDR3 size: 15 residues. CDR3 sequence (DNA): TGCGCCAGCAGCTTGAGTCCGGGGAGCACAGATACGCAGTATTTT. It yields the protein CASSLSPGSTDTQYF.

The J gene is TRBJ2-7, the V gene TRBV5-1; no firm D call. V was trimmed by 2 bases and J by 6 bases, leaving 21 bases between them. This CDR3 is 16 amino acids long. Per germline, CDR1 SGHRS and CDR2 YFSETQ. This CDR3 reads CASSFSQMGLLGEQYF. The CDR3 nucleotides read TGCGCCAGCAGCTTTAGTCAAATGGGGTTGTTAGGCGAGCAGTACTTC.

This rearrangement joins TRBV6-5 to TRBJ2-3; D is ambiguous. The V gene lost 2 bases and the J gene lost 3 bases, with 6 bases spanning the gap. The CDR3 runs to 13 residues. CDR1 and CDR2 from the germline V gene are MNHEY and SVGAGI. CDR3 region: CASSYDHTDTQYF. CDR3 DNA sequence: TGTGCCAGCAGTTACGACCATACAGATACGCAGTATTTT.

This chain joins TRBV7-2 and TRBJ2-2; 9 bases line up with TRBD1. CDR1 is SGHTA and CDR2 is FQGNSA in the germline V gene. This CDR3 has 12 residues. J lost 13 bases, V lost 1 base, and 1 base had no gene match. The CDR3 coding sequence is TGTGCCAGCAGCTTAGACAGGGGGCTGCTGTTTTTT. Translation gives CASSLDRGLLFF.

A few counts support this clone. This CDR3 is CASSSTDSTYEQYF. The DNA for the CDR3 is TGCGCCAGCAGCTCAACCGACAGTACCTACGAGCAGTACTTC. The chain carries TRBV10-1 and TRBJ2-7, with D perhaps matching TRBD1 (5 bases). In germline, CDR1 is WNHNN, CDR2 SYGVQD (reference sequence). This CDR3 has 14 residues. V lost 6 bases and J 2 bases, leaving 14 bases between the germline ends.

The chain has TRBV5-1 and TRBJ1-2; tentative D call: TRBD1 (6 bases). The CDR3 totals 15 residues. The V end was cut by 4 bases, the J end by 2 bases, with 15 bases between. Germline V gene sequence: CDR1 SGHRS, CDR2 YFSETQ. CDR3 DNA: TGCGCCAGCAGCGCCACAGGGACGGGGAACTATGGCTACACCTTC. Translating gives CASSATGTGNYGYTF.

The V gene is TRBV10-1, the J gene TRBJ1-2; D is perhaps TRBD1 (6 bases). V was trimmed by 3 bases and J by 7 bases, leaving 12 bases between them. CDR1 and CDR2 from the germline V gene are WNHNN and SYGVQD (reference sequence). The CDR3 consists of 13 residues. The CDR3: CASSESGGSGYTF. CDR3 in DNA: TGCGCCAGCAGTGAATCGGGGGGCTCTGGCTACACCTTC.

J is TRBJ1-2 and V is TRBV6-1; D remains ambiguous. In germline, CDR1 is MNHNS, CDR2 SASEGT. The CDR3 is made up of 15 amino acids. V lost 7 bases to trimming and J lost 2 bases, with 17 bases between them. CDR3 residues: CASTPVWADNYGYTF. In nucleotides, the CDR3 is TGTGCCAGCACCCCGGTTTGGGCAGACAACTATGGCTACACCTTC.

The table lists this clone with a few counts. The chain links TRBV19 to TRBJ2-7, with 9 bases lining up with TRBD1. CDR3 length: 13 residues. Germline CDR1 and CDR2: LNHDA and SQIVND (reference sequence). With V trimmed by 9 bases and J by 2 bases, 5 bases remained unmatched. The CDR3 protein is CASSGTGTYEQYF. CDR3 nucleotides: TGTGCCAGCTCCGGGACAGGGACCTACGAGCAGTACTTC.

The J gene is TRBJ2-3, the V gene TRBV30, with 7 positions matching TRBD1. Germline CDR1 and CDR2: GTSNPN and SVGIG (reference sequence). Trimming took 3 bases from V and 1 from J; bases not matched to a gene: 1. The CDR3 consists of 13 residues. The CDR3 region is CAWRGGRTDTQYF. In nucleotides, the CDR3 is TGTGCCTGGAGAGGGGGCCGCACAGATACGCAGTATTTT.

This rearrangement joins TRBV2 to TRBJ1-2; D remains ambiguous. Germline assignment: CDR1 SNHLY and CDR2 FYNNEI. The CDR3 contains 12 residues. Trimming left V 5 bases short and J 8 bases short, with 12 bases between. The CDR3 DNA reads TGTGCCAGCAGTATCGGTGGTGAAGGCTACACCTTC. Translating gives CASSIGGEGYTF. Using reference TRBV2 and TRBJ1-2 for the parts outside the CDR3, the full variable domain is EPEVTQTPSHQVTQMGQEVILRCVPISNHLYFYWYRQILGQKVEFLVSFYNNEISEKSEIFDDQFSVERPDGSNFTLKIRSTKLEDSAMYFCASSIGGEGYTFGSGTRLTVV.

This clone occurred once. J is TRBJ2-3 and V is TRBV2; a weak D match, TRBD2 (6 bases). This CDR3 is built from 13 residues. Trimming pared 7 bases from V and 1 base from J, leaving 9 bases between. Germline V gene data show CDR1 as SNHLY and CDR2 as FYNNEI. The chain's CDR3 is CASKVAGTDTQYF. The CDR3 DNA sequence: TGTGCCAGCAAGGTAGCGGGCACAGATACGCAGTATTTT.

The V gene is TRBV25-1, the J gene TRBJ2-2, with 8 nucleotides matching TRBD1. Germline lookup yields CDR1 MGHDK and CDR2 SYGVNS. Losses at the gene ends were 1 base for V and 0 bases for J; bases not matched to a gene: 1. There are 16 residues in the CDR3. The CDR3 DNA is TGTGCCAGCAGTGAATCGACAGGGGCGAACACCGGGGAGCTGTTTTTT. Protein sequence: CASSESTGANTGELFF. The full variable domain, rest sourced from reference TRBV25-1 and TRBJ2-2, is EADIYQTPRYLVIGTGKKITLECSQTMGHDKMYWYQQDPGMELHLIHYSYGVNSTEKGDLSSESTVSRIRTEHFPLTLESARPSHTSQYLCASSESTGANTGELFFGEGSRLTVL.

CDR3 sequence: CASSPTEGTEAFF. Written as DNA, the CDR3 is TGCGCCAGCAGCCCAACGGAGGGGACTGAAGCTTTCTTT. This rearrangement joins TRBV4-3 to TRBJ1-1; perhaps TRBD1 as D (5 bases). The CDR3 runs 13 residues. Germline CDR1 LGHNA, CDR2 YSLEER. V was cut by 4 bases and J by 5 bases, with 11 bases left in between.